These T cell receptor beta chains were read from a single sample in a study of blood T cell repertoires in COVID-19. Method: immunoSEQ multiplex PCR; TCRdb's copy keeps in-frame clones and lacks some. The sample consists of 250,000 or so clones, around 86% of them appearing once. Sequences were obtained from PBMCs or T cells enriched from blood (not recorded which). Receptors were obtained from a woman aged 45-59 years who had recovered from COVID-19. CDR3s include the opening cysteine and the closing phenylalanine or tryptophan. The D gene is left open where the match is weak. Some rows mark clone size as missing; the rest say once, few, many or name a class of expanded clone.

V gene	clone size	D gene	J gene	CDR3 DNA	CDR3 protein
TRBV2	few	NA	TRBJ1-1	TGTGCCAGCGGACTCGCGAACACTGAAGCTTTCTTT	CASGLANTEAFF
TRBV10-1	NA	NA	TRBJ2-7	TGCGCCAGCAGTGAGACGGACAGAGCCTACGAGCAGTACTTC	CASSETDRAYEQYF
TRBV5-1	few	NA	TRBJ2-7	TGCGCCAGCAGCCAAAACTACGAGCAGTACTTC	CASSQNYEQYF
TRBV6-5	NA	NA	TRBJ1-1	TGTGCCAGCAGGCGGCTGAACACTGAAGCTTTCTTT	CASRRLNTEAFF
TRBV6-1	NA	TRBD2	TRBJ2-7	TGTGCCAGCAGTGGAGTTACGGCGGGAGACTCCTACGAGCAGTACTTC	CASSGVTAGDSYEQYF
TRBV7-9	NA	NA	TRBJ2-1	TGTGCCAGCAGCCACGGACTGTCCTACAATGAGCAGTTCTTC	CASSHGLSYNEQFF
TRBV15	NA	NA	TRBJ2-6	TGTGCCACCAGCGGAGAAACAGGGTCTGACCCCTGGGGAGGGGCCAACGTCCTGACTTTC	CATSGETGSDPWGGANVLTF
TRBV27	NA	TRBD2	TRBJ2-1	TGTGCCAGCAGCCGATGGGGGACTAGCGGGAGTAGCTCCTACAATGAGCAGTTCTTC	CASSRWGTSGSSSYNEQFF
TRBV14	NA	TRBD1	TRBJ1-2	TGTGCCAGCAGCCAAGCGCTCGGACAGGGGGCCTATGGCTACACCTTC	CASSQALGQGAYGYTF
TRBV7-9	NA	TRBD1	TRBJ1-6	TGTGCCAGCAGTTCCGGACAGGCCAATTTCTATAATTCACCCCTCCACTTT	CASSSGQANFYNSPLHF
TRBV6-5	NA	NA	TRBJ1-1	TGTGCCAGCAGTTACACAGTTTCCCTCACTGAAGCTTTCTTT	CASSYTVSLTEAFF
TRBV5-6	NA	NA	TRBJ2-7	TGTGCCAGCAGCGGGAGTCCCAAAGGGGAGCAGTACTTC	CASSGSPKGEQYF
TRBV4-3	NA	TRBD1	TRBJ1-5	TGCGCCAGCAGCCACGGACAGGGCTCGCCCCAGCATTTT	CASSHGQGSPQHF
TRBV7-8	NA	NA	TRBJ1-4	TGTGCCAGCAGCTCTGCGAGAGTTTTTGGTGAAAAACTGTTTTTT	CASSSARVFGEKLFF